This TCR beta chain was observed in a study of blood T cell repertoires in COVID-19. Study information: Researchers got acute and convalescent COVID-19 samples from the United States, Italy and Spain.

TCRdb's table, derived via immunoSEQ multiplex PCR, lists solely in-frame clones and lacks some. The sample includes over 300,000 clones, over 75% of them seen just once. Germline values: CDR1 LNHNV, CDR2 YYDKDF (reference sequence). V shed 4 bases and J shed 2 bases, with 8 bases lying between them. The CDR3 runs to 14 residues. The cohort comprised adults aged roughly 18 to 90 years residing in 20 to 30 US areas. Participant reports of clinical history set cohort assignment. Either two negative PCRs, clearance, or symptom resolution qualified Cohort 3 donors as recovered. This chain links TRBV15 with TRBJ1-4, with D unclear. Material: PBMCs or T cells enriched from blood (not recorded which). The sequence was obtained from a man aged 30-40 years who had recovered from COVID-19. The CDR3 nucleotides read TGTGCCACCAGCAATCGCGGGACTAATGAAAAACTGTTTTTT. Translation gives CATSNRGTNEKLFF.